The subject of this entry is one T cell receptor beta chain. In the original workflow: The assay estimated nucleated cells by amplifying reference gene primers. Some clones are missing from TCRdb's copy, which holds only in-frame ones; the method was immunoSEQ multiplex PCR. That table gives V, J and clone size, and the DNA gave D and trimming. Among roughly 80,000 clones, 82% were seen once, and the ten largest hold over 8.5%. The data derive from a study of blood T cell repertoires in COVID-19. Study-level information: The United States, Italy and Spain supplied acute and convalescent COVID-19 samples.

The CDR3 has 13 amino acids. CDR1 and CDR2 (germline): SGHAT, FQNNGV. Trimming removed 1 base at V and 5 bases at J, with 6 bases between. This receptor was taken from a man aged 50 to 60 with acute or convalescent COVID-19. V and J are TRBV11-2 and TRBJ2-1, with unresolved D. The sample consisted of peripheral blood. In DNA form, the CDR3 reads TGTGCCAGCAGCTTAGCACAGAACAATGAGCAGTTCTTC. Protein: CASSLAQNNEQFF.